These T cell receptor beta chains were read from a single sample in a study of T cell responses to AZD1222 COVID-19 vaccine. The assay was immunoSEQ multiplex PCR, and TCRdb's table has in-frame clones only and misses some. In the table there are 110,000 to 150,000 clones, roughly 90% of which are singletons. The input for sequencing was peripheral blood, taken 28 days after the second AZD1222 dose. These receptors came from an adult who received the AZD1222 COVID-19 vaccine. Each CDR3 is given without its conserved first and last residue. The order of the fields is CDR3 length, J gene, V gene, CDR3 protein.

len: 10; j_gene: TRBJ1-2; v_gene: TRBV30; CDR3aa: AWSAGSGGYT
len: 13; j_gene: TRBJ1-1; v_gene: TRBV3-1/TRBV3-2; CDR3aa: ASSSQVGYNTEAF
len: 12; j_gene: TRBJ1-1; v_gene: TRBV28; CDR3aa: ASSSGDRSTEAF
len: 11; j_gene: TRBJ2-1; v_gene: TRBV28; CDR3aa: ATSSGNWNEQF
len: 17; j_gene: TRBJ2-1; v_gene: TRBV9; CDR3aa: ASSVATMTSGSSYNEQF
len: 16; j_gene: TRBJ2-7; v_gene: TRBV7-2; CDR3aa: ASSLAATTTGFAYEQY
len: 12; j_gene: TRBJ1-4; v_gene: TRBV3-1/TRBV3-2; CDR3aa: ASRHRGPNEKLF
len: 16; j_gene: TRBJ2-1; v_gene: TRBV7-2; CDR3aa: ASSLVRSGGGSYNEQF
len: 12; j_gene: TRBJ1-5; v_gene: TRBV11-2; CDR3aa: ASSLDRGNQPQH
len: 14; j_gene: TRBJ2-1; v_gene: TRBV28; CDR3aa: ASSPRTRLSVDEQF
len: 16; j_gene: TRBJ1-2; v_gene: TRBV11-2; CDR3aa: ASSPLRAALGGLYGYT
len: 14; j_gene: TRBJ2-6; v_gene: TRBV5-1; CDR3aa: ASSPDRVSGANVLT
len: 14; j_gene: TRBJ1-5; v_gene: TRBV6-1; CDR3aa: ASSDQLWTHNQPQH
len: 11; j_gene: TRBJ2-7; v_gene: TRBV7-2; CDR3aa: ASSSTSVGEQY
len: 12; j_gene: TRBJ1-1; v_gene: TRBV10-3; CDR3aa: AISGSLGGTEAF
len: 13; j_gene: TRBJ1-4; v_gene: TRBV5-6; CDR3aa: ASSDPTGMNEKLF
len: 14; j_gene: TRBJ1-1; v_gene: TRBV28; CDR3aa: ASTTPGAHKGTEAF
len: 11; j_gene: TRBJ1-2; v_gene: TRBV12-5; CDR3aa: ASGLEEGGGYT
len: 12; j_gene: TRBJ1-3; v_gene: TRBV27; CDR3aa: ASSLTLGGSTIY
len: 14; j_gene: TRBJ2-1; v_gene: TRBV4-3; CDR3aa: ASSQVTGTAYNEQF
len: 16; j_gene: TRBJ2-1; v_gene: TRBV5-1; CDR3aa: ASSLSGLAGSSYNEQF
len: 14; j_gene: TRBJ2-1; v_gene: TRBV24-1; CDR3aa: ATSDLGTGSPNEQF
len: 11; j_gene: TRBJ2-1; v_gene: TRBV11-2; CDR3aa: ASSPHLAGEQF
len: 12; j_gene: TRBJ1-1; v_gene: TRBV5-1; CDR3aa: ASSIGTGRGEAF
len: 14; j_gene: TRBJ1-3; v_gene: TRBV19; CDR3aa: ASSIAGGISGNTIY
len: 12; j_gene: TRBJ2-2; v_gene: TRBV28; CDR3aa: ASSSPGGSGELF
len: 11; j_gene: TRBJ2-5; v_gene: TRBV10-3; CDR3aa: AITGGTEETQY
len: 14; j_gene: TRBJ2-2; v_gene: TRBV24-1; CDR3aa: ATRGTGTSSTGELF
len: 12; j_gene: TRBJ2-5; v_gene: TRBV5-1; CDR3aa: ASSLRGAQETQY
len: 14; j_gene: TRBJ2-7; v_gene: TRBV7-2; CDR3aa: ASSPPQAGGAYEQY
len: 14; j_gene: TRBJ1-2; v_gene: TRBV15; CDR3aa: ATSREDRGSEDGYT